Presented here are 27 T cell receptor beta chains from one specimen sequenced in a study of T cells expressing NK-cell markers. TCRdb reprocessed the 5' RACE reads and reports one entry per CDR3 protein, with no DNA. This sample's clone table lists about 260,000 distinct CDR3 sequences. Sequencing was carried out using blood T cells: a sorted CD56 or NKG2C T cell subset, CD4+ or CD8+ T cells, or bulk PBMC T cells (not recorded which). The receptors originated from a man younger than 35 in good health.

This chain uses TRBV4-3 with TRBJ2-3; the TRBD2 assignment by TCRdb is unverifiable without DNA. Germline loops: CDR1 LGHNA, CDR2 YSLEER. The CDR3 has 15 residues. This CDR3 reads CASSQDWLAGDTQYF.

This chain links TRBV20-1 with TRBJ2-1; the D gene TCRdb calls, TRBD2, cannot be checked with no DNA. CDR1 and CDR2 from the germline V gene are DFQATT and SNEGSKA (reference sequence). The CDR3 spans 15 residues. This CDR3 reads CSAPGGGSRYNEQFF.

V gene TRBV12-3 or TRBV12-4 combines with J gene TRBJ2-5; the TCRdb call, TRBD1, lacks DNA for checking. CDR3 length: 14 residues. CDR3 sequence: CASSADSRQETQYF.

This chain joins TRBV10-3 and TRBJ2-2. The CDR3 is made up of 12 amino acids. CDR1 is ENHRY, CDR2 SYGVKD, per germline. CDR3 protein: CAISRLTGELFF.

CDR3: CASGYRDRGGNQPQHF. This chain connects TRBV21-1 to TRBJ1-5; the TRBD1 assignment by TCRdb is unverifiable without DNA. TRBV21-1 is a documented pseudogene. The CDR3 extends over 16 amino acids.

The chain has TRBV11-2 and TRBJ2-7; TCRdb selects TRBD2, and the lack of DNA leaves this call unchecked. This CDR3 contains 15 residues. CDR1 is SGHAT and CDR2 is FQNNGV in the germline V gene. This chain's CDR3 is CASSSWTSTPYEQYF.

The chain couples TRBV5-6 to TRBJ1-2. The length of the CDR3 is 13 residues. The germline V gene has CDR1 SGHDT and CDR2 YYEEEE. The CDR3: CASSLKGDYGYTF.

The chain couples TRBV5-6 to TRBJ2-5; TCRdb's D call, TRBD2, is unchecked because there is no DNA. Looked up from germline, CDR1 is SGHDT and CDR2 is YYEEEE. CDR3 length: 16 amino acids. CDR3 protein: CASSLPGLGTQETQYF.

V usage is TRBV5-6 and J usage is TRBJ2-1; TCRdb picks TRBD1, but there is no DNA to check that call. The CDR3 runs 15 residues. Germline CDR1 reads SGHDT; CDR2 reads YYEEEE. CDR3 in amino acids: CASSSPAYSYNEQFF. The whole variable domain, filled in from reference TRBV5-6 and TRBJ2-1, reads DAGVTQSPTHLIKTRGQQVTLRCSPKSGHDTVSWYQQALGQGPQFIFQYYEEEERQRGNFPDRFSGHQFPNYSSELNVNALLLGDSALYLCASSSPAYSYNEQFFGPGTRLTVL.

The chain has TRBV7-8 and TRBJ1-5. Germline CDR1 SGHVS, CDR2 FQNEAQ. This CDR3 has 15 residues. CDR3 loop: CASSLEGGRRQPQHF.

The chain is built from TRBV7-6 and TRBJ2-1. Germline assignment: CDR1 SGHVS and CDR2 FNYEAQ. The CDR3 contains 16 residues. This chain's CDR3 is CASSLRIRLEDNEQFF.

The chain has TRBV11-2 and TRBJ2-3. Germline values: CDR1 SGHAT, CDR2 FQNNGV. The CDR3 is 13 amino acids. The chain's CDR3 is CASSLGYTDTQYF.

V usage is TRBV6-1 and J usage is TRBJ1-6; TCRdb's D call of TRBD1 is untestable without DNA. Germline V gene lookup returns CDR1 MNHNS and CDR2 SASEGT. This CDR3 spans 13 amino acids. CDR3 sequence reads: CASSETGGSPLHF.

The chain uses TRBV4-1 and TRBJ2-1; without DNA, the TCRdb call of TRBD2 cannot be checked. The CDR3 runs 14 residues. Germline V gives CDR1 MGHRA, CDR2 YSYEKL. The CDR3 region is CASSPGLALNEQFF.

The chain links TRBV10-2 to TRBJ2-1; TCRdb's D call, TRBD2, is unchecked because there is no DNA. CDR1 is WSHSY, CDR2 SAAADI, per germline. The CDR3 sequence is 14 residues long. This chain's CDR3 is CASSAREGNPGQFF.

The V gene is TRBV7-7, the J gene TRBJ2-2; TCRdb calls TRBD1, which cannot be checked without DNA. This CDR3 has 16 residues. Germline loops: CDR1 SSHAT, CDR2 FNYEAQ (reference sequence). The CDR3 loop is CASSPRGPKNTGELFF.

The chain has TRBV7-9 and TRBJ2-4. The V gene's germline CDR1 is SEHNR and CDR2 FQNEAQ (reference sequence). This CDR3 comprises 13 residues. This CDR3 is CASGKAGQNIQYF. Full variable domain (remainder filled in from reference TRBV7-9 and TRBJ2-4): DTGVSQNPRHKITKRGQNVTFRCDPISEHNRLYWYRQTLGQGPEFLTYFQNEAQLEKSRLLSDRFSAERPKGSFSTLEIQRTEQGDSAMYLCASGKAGQNIQYFGAGTRLSVL.

This chain joins TRBV29-1 and TRBJ1-5; TCRdb gives TRBD1 as the D gene, but with no DNA this cannot be confirmed. Germline V gene lookup returns CDR1 SQVTM and CDR2 ANQGSEA. This CDR3 comprises 15 residues. The CDR3 protein is CSVEVGTGGSQPQHF.

The chain employs TRBV4-2 and TRBJ2-1; no DNA is available, so the TRBD2 call from TCRdb remains unchecked. This CDR3 is 16 amino acids long. Germline CDR1 LGHNA, CDR2 YNFKEQ. CDR3: CASSQGAGGSYNEQFF.

The chain has TRBV29-1 and TRBJ1-5; the TCRdb D gene call, TRBD1, has no DNA to confirm it. This CDR3 region has 13 residues. Looked up from germline, CDR1 is SQVTM and CDR2 is ANQGSEA. The CDR3 loop is CSGKTGGNQPQHF.

The chain has TRBV11-3 and TRBJ2-5; the TCRdb call, TRBD2, lacks DNA for checking. CDR1 is SGHNT and CDR2 is YENEEA in the germline V gene. The CDR3 is made up of 15 amino acids. The CDR3 reads CASSSGTSGTGTQYF.

The CDR3 sequence is CASSSIRWTGGTEAFF. J is TRBJ1-1 and V is TRBV6-2 or TRBV6-3; TCRdb's assignment of TRBD1 cannot be checked, as there is no DNA. The CDR3 covers 16 residues. Looked up from germline, CDR1 is MNHEY and CDR2 is SVGEGT.

V usage is TRBV19 and J usage is TRBJ1-2; TCRdb's assignment of TRBD1 cannot be checked, as there is no DNA. CDR3 size: 15 residues. Germline assignment: CDR1 LNHDA and CDR2 SQIVND (reference sequence). CDR3 sequence reads: CASSAGTSPGYGYTF.

The chain is built from TRBV12-3 or TRBV12-4 and TRBJ2-2; TCRdb returns TRBD1, unconfirmable since there is no DNA. CDR3 length: 15 amino acids. The CDR3 loop reads CASSFPGWVTGELFF.

V and J are TRBV12-3 or TRBV12-4 and TRBJ2-3; the D gene TCRdb calls, TRBD2, cannot be checked with no DNA. This CDR3 comprises 14 residues. The CDR3 is CASSLVGTSGAQYF.

The chain recombines TRBV9 with TRBJ2-3; TCRdb names TRBD2, which stays unverified in the absence of DNA. The CDR3 consists of 18 residues. Looked up from germline, CDR1 is SGDLS and CDR2 is YYNGEE. This chain's CDR3 is CASSVELAEGWSTDTQYF.

The chain links TRBV30 to TRBJ2-7. From germline, CDR1 is GTSNPN and CDR2 SVGIG (reference sequence). CDR3 length: 13 residues. The CDR3 is CAWSVRRTYEQYF. Supplemented by reference TRBV30 and TRBJ2-7, the full variable domain reads SQTIHQWPATLVQPVGSPLSLECTVEGTSNPNLYWYRQAAGRGLQLLFYSVGIGQISSEVPQNLSASRPQDRQFILSSKKLLLSDSGFYLCAWSVRRTYEQYFGPGTRLTVT.